The 17 T cell receptor beta chains in this list originate from one sample, sequenced in a study of T cell repertoires in cytomegalovirus infection. One entry per CDR3 protein, called by TCRdb with MiXCR from the reads. The sample shows hundreds of thousands of distinct CDR3 sequences, 35% to 45% of them seen only once. Specimen: PBMCs. The origin of the receptors is a human donor in good health (CMV status not recorded). Some clones in this sample may be carry-over from other donors' samples.

This clonotype was detected only a few times. The chain carries TRBV6-1 and TRBJ2-1; possible D gene TRBD1, 5 bases. With 1 base removed from V and 2 bases from J, the gap between germline ends came to 18 bases. This CDR3 contains 18 residues. Germline CDR1 MNHNS, CDR2 SASEGT. The CDR3 loop is CASSEGQGRKQPYNEQFF. The CDR3 DNA reads TGTGCCAGCAGTGAAGGGCAGGGCCGAAAACAGCCCTACAATGAGCAGTTCTTC.

This clonotype has more than one count but fewer than ten. This chain joins TRBV7-2 and TRBJ2-1; D remains ambiguous. The CDR3 runs to 12 residues. Germline CDR1 SGHTA, CDR2 FQGNSA. V lost 5 bases and J lost 5, with 7 bases in between. The CDR3 nucleotides are TGTGCCAGCAGCCCCCTAGACAATGAGCAGTTCTTC. Its protein is CASSPLDNEQFF.

In its sample, this clonotype was seen many times. The J gene is TRBJ2-5, the V gene TRBV7-2, with 7 bases matching TRBD1. The CDR3 loop spans 15 amino acids. Germline V lookup: CDR1 SGHTA, CDR2 FQGNSA. V gave up 5 bases and J gave up 2 bases; unmatched junction bases: 8. CDR3 nucleotide sequence: TGTGCCAGCAGCCCTCAGGGGACAGCACAAGAGACCCAGTACTTC. Translating it yields CASSPQGTAQETQYF.

This clonotype was counted only a few times. The rearrangement uses TRBV20-1 and TRBJ1-2; no firm D call. V lost 0 bases and J 8 bases, leaving 13 bases between the germline ends. The CDR3 has 13 residues. Per the germline V gene, CDR1 is DFQATT and CDR2 is SNEGSKA (reference sequence). Here the CDR3 reads CSARDSGPSGYTF. CDR3 in DNA: TGCAGTGCTAGAGATTCGGGCCCGAGCGGCTACACCTTC.

This clonotype has a count of ten or more. V is TRBV7-2 and J is TRBJ1-1, with D tentatively TRBD1 (6 bases). The V gene's germline CDR1 is SGHTA and CDR2 FQGNSA. This CDR3 comprises 17 residues. V was cut by 1 base and J by 5 bases, with 20 bases left in between. The CDR3 DNA follows: TGTGCCAGCAGCTTAGGAGGGCTTCAGGGGCCCCTGACTGAAGCTTTCTTT. Its protein is CASSLGGLQGPLTEAFF.

This sequence joins TRBV28 and TRBJ1-1; no clear D. Trimming removed 3 bases at V and 6 bases at J, with 17 bases between. The CDR3 sequence is 15 residues long. The V gene's germline CDR1 is MDHEN and CDR2 SYDVKM. The DNA of the CDR3 is TGTGCCAGCAGTTTTTCGGCCAAACGATGGGCTGAAGCTTTCTTT. Its protein is CASSFSAKRWAEAFF.

Regarding this clonotype: Since a much larger clone is just one base distant, this may be a read error. The V call is TRBV10-3, the J call TRBJ2-5; 8 bases are a match to TRBD2. Germline CDR1 ENHRY, CDR2 SYGVKD. The CDR3 runs to 12 residues. The CDR3 coding sequence is TGTGCCATCGGACTAGCTCCAGAGACCCAGTGCTTC. Amino acid sequence: CAIGLAPETQCF.

This clonotype was observed a few times. V usage is TRBV20-1 and J usage is TRBJ1-1; 11 bases map to TRBD1. Trimming cost V 3 bases and J 7 bases; bases outside gene matches: 4. Germline-derived CDR1 and CDR2 are DFQATT and SNEGSKA (reference sequence). The CDR3 has 13 amino acids. CDR3 sequence (DNA): TGCAGTGCTAGGGACAGGGGGCTCGATGAAGCTTTCTTT. Encoded protein: CSARDRGLDEAFF.

The chain carries TRBV11-1 and TRBJ1-1; no definite D call. Germline CDR1 and CDR2: SGHAT and FQDESV (reference sequence). CDR3 length: 15 residues. V was trimmed by 1 base and J by 0 bases, leaving 9 bases between them. The CDR3 bases are TGTGCCAGCAGCTTAGTAACAGAATTGAACACTGAAGCTTTCTTT. Its translation is CASSLVTELNTEAFF.

The chain recombines TRBV9 with TRBJ2-2; D may be TRBD2 (5 bases). Deletions cut 1 base from V and 0 bases from J, with 7 bases between. The CDR3 loop spans 15 amino acids. Germline assignment: CDR1 SGDLS and CDR2 YYNGEE. CDR3 coding DNA: TGTGCCAGCAGCGTAATGAGGGCGAACACCGGGGAGCTGTTTTTT. Protein sequence: CASSVMRANTGELFF.

The chain is built from TRBV6-8 and TRBJ2-7; the match to TRBD2 covers 10 bases. The V gene's germline CDR1 is MNHGY and CDR2 SAAAGT. V dropped 0 bases and J dropped 2; count of bases not matched to a gene: 4. There are 16 residues in the CDR3. The CDR3 coding sequence is TGTGCCAGCAGTTACTCAAGCGGGGGGGGGGCCTACGAGCAGTACTTC. It encodes CASSYSSGGGAYEQYF.

The V call is TRBV9, the J call TRBJ2-3; perhaps TRBD2 as D (6 bases). Looked up from germline, CDR1 is SGDLS and CDR2 is YYNGEE. V shed 0 bases and J shed 2 bases, with 13 bases lying between them. The CDR3 loop spans 16 amino acids. The CDR3 loop is CASSVVAGTYTDTQYF. For the CDR3, the DNA is TGTGCCAGCAGCGTAGTGGCGGGGACTTACACAGATACGCAGTATTTT.

V usage is TRBV29-1 and J usage is TRBJ2-5; D ambiguous. The CDR3 is made up of 14 amino acids. CDR1 and CDR2 from the germline V gene are SQVTM and ANQGSEA. Deletions cut 4 bases from V and 0 bases from J, with 12 bases between. In DNA, the CDR3 is TGCAGCGTTGTCTGGAGACCCCACCAAGAGACCCAGTACTTC. It codes for CSVVWRPHQETQYF.

This clonotype was picked up a small number of times. V gene TRBV20-1 combines with J gene TRBJ2-3, with a possible D match to TRBD1 (5 bases). The germline gives CDR1 DFQATT, CDR2 SNEGSKA (reference sequence). Trimming pared 5 bases from V and 4 bases from J, leaving 10 bases between. The CDR3 runs to 12 residues. CDR3 sequence reads: CSAQGRADTQYF. The CDR3 DNA is TGCAGTGCTCAGGGCAGGGCAGATACGCAGTATTTT.

This clonotype was seen repeatedly, ten times or more. J is TRBJ2-7 and V is TRBV7-9; 7 bases agree with TRBD1. This CDR3 spans 13 amino acids. V gave up 6 bases and J gave up 0 bases; unmatched junction bases: 2. CDR1 is SEHNR, CDR2 FQNEAQ, per germline (reference sequence). As DNA, the CDR3 is TGTGCCAGCAGAAGGGACAGCTCCTACGAGCAGTACTTC. Protein sequence: CASRRDSSYEQYF.

This chain joins TRBV2 and TRBJ2-3, with unresolved D. The CDR3 is 11 residues long. V was pared by 7 bases and J by 6 bases, with 8 bases between. Looked up from germline, CDR1 is SNHLY and CDR2 is FYNNEI. CDR3 sequence reads: CASTDGDTQYF. The CDR3 nucleotides read TGTGCCAGCACCGACGGGGATACGCAGTATTTT.

CDR3 in amino acids: CASSLWTGRAYNEQFF. The DNA for the CDR3 is TGTGCCAGCAGTTTGTGGACAGGGAGAGCCTACAATGAGCAGTTCTTC. The J gene is TRBJ2-1, the V gene TRBV6-2 or TRBV6-3, with 8 bases that match TRBD1. The trim removed 4 bases at V and 2 bases at J, leaving 7 bases unmatched. Looked up from germline, CDR1 is MNHEY and CDR2 is SVGEGT. The CDR3 sequence is 16 residues long.